This T cell receptor (beta chain) was recorded in a study of early T cells in non-severe SARS-CoV-2 infection. Trimming took 3 bases from V and 5 from J; bases not matched to a gene: 10. This CDR3 comprises 17 residues. Germline CDR1 and CDR2: MGHRA and YSYEKL. General observations from the study: The study's VDJdb matching favored anti-spike CD8 responses and missed private and CD4 specificities.

The sample holds a few counts of this clonotype. Its specificity is unknown. Via MiXCR, TCRdb re-called the 5' RACE reads, giving one row per CDR3 protein. The sample consists of 90,000 to 130,000 distinct CDR3 sequences, around 12% of them appearing once. This rearrangement joins TRBV4-1 to TRBJ2-2; 9 nucleotides agree with TRBD2. This clonotype was sampled from an adult who was a healthcare worker with PCR-confirmed SARS-CoV-2 infection or an uninfected control (not recorded which). This material consisted of whole blood, taken at baseline. CDR3 DNA sequence: TGCGCCAGCAGCCACTACGACGCGGGAGGGCCGACCGGGGAGCTGTTTTTT. Translation: CASSHYDAGGPTGELFF.